This TCR beta chain was captured in a study of T cells in Graves' hyperthyroidism and ophthalmopathy. These patients, aged 18 to 65, had recently diagnosed hyperthyroidism lasting under 2 months. Patients with uncontrolled infections, other autoimmune diseases, pregnancy or lactation were excluded. Trimming took off 5 bases at V and 0 bases at J, with 14 bases between the two ends. This CDR3 has 16 amino acids. Per the germline V gene, CDR1 is ENHRY and CDR2 is SYGVKD. It was RNA transcripts that yielded the amplified TCR beta CDR3 regions. The study used the HTBI primer set for a first-round RT-PCR of the TCR CDR3. TCRdb reanalysed the multiplex PCR reads using MiXCR and keeps one entry per CDR3 protein. The sample includes approximately 590,000 distinct CDR3 sequences, about 43% seen only once; the top ten take 6.5% to 9%.

The sequencing sample was made of peripheral blood or thyroid tissue (not recorded which). The V and J genes are TRBV10-3 and TRBJ1-5, with TRBD1 as a possible D gene (6 bases). The source is a young woman with Graves' hyperthyroidism. In nucleotides, the CDR3 is TGTGCCATCAGTAAACAGGGCGATCTTAGCAATCAGCCCCAGCATTTT. As protein: CAISKQGDLSNQPQHF.